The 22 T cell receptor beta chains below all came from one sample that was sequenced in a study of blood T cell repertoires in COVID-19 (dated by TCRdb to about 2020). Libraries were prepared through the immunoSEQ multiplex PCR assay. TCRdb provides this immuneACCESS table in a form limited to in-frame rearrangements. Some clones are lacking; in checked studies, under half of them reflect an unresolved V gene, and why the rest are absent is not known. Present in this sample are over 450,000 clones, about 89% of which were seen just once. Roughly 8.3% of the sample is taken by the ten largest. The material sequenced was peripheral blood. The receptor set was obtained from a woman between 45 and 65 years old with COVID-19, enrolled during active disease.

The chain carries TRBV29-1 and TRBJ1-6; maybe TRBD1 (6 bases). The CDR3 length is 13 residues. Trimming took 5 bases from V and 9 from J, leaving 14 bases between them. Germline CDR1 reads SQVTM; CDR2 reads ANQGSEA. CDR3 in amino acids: CSVQRQAGSPLHF. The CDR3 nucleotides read TGCAGCGTTCAACGACAGGCTGGTTCACCCCTCCACTTT. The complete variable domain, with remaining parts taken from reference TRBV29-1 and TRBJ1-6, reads SAVISQKPSRDICQRGTSLTIQCQVDSQVTMMFWYRQQPGQSLTLIATANQGSEATYESGFVIDKFPISRPNLTFSTLTVSNMSPEDSSIYLCSVQRQAGSPLHFGNGTRLTVT.

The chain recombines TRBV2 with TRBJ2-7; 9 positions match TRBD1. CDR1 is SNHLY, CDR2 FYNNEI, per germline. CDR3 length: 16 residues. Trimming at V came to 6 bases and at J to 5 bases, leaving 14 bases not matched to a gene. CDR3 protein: CASSPRQGGRRNEQYF. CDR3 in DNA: TGTGCCAGCAGCCCCCGACAGGGGGGGCGCCGAAACGAGCAGTACTTC.

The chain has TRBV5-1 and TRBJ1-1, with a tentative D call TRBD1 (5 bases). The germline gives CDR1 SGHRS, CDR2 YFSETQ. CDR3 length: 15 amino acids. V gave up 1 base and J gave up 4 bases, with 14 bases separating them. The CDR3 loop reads CASSLSGDPFTEAFF. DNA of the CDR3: TGCGCCAGCAGCTTGAGCGGGGACCCTTTCACTGAAGCTTTCTTT.

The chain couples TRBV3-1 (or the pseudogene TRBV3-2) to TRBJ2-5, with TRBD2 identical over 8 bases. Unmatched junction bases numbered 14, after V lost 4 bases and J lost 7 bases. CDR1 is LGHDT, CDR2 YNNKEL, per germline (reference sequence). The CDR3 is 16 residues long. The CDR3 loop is CASSPGGGWHTGTQYF. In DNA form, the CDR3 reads TGTGCCAGCAGCCCCGGGGGGGGGTGGCACACGGGGACCCAGTACTTC.

Here the CDR3 reads CASRGGPSSGNTIYF. CDR3 in DNA: TGTGCCAGCAGGGGGGGTCCGAGCTCTGGAAACACCATATATTTT. The V gene is TRBV3-1 (or the pseudogene TRBV3-2), the J gene TRBJ1-3; perhaps TRBD1 as D (5 bases). Germline V gene sequence: CDR1 LGHDT, CDR2 YNNKEL (reference sequence). Trimming left V 6 bases short and J 0 bases short, with 12 bases between. This CDR3 is built from 15 residues.

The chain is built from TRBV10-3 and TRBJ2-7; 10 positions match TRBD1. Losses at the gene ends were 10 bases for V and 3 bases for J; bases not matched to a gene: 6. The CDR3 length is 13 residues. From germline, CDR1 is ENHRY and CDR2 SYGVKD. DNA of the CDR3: TGTGCCACGCGAGGGACAGGGGACTACGAGCAGTACTTC. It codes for CATRGTGDYEQYF.

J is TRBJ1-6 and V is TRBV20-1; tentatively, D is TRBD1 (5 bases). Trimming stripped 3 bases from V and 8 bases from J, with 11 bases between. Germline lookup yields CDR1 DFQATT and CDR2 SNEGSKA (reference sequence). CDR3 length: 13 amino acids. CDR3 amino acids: CSASIDRDSPLHF. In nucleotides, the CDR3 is TGCAGTGCTAGTATAGACAGAGATTCACCCCTCCACTTT.

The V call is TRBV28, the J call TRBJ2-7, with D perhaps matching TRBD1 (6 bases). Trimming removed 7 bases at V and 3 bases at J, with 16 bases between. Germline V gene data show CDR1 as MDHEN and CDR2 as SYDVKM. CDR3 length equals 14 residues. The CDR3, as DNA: TGTGCCAGCATAAGGAGCGGACAGTTCTACGAGCAGTACTTC. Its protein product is CASIRSGQFYEQYF.

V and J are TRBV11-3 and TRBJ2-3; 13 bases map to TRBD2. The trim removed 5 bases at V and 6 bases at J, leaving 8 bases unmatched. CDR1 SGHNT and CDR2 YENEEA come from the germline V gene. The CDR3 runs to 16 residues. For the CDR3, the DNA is TGTGCCAGCAGCCGTGGACTAGCGGGGGCCAGGGATACGCAGTATTTT. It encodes CASSRGLAGARDTQYF.

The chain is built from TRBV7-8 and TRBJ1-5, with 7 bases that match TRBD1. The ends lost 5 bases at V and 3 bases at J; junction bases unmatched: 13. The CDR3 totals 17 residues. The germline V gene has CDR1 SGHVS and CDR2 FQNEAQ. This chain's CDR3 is CASSPLPGQSLNQPQHF. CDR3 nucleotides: TGTGCCAGCAGCCCGCTCCCGGGACAGTCCCTCAATCAGCCCCAGCATTTT.

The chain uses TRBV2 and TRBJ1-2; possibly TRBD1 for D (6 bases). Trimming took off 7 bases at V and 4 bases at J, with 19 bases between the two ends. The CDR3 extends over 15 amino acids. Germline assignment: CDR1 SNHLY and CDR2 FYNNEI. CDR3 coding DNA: TGTGCCAGCAACAAAGCACCTGGACAGACCTATGGCTACACCTTC. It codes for CASNKAPGQTYGYTF.

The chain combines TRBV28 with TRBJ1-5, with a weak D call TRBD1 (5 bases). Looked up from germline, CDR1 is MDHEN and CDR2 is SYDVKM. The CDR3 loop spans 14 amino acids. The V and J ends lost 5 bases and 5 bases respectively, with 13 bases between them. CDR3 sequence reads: CASSPVSGDQPQHF. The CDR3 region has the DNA TGTGCCAGCAGTCCCGTATCGGGGGATCAGCCCCAGCATTTT.

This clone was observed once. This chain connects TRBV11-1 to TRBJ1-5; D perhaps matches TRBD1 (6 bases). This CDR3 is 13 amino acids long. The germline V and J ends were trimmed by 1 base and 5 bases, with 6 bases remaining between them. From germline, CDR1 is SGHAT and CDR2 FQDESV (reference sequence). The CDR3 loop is CASSLGTDQPQHF. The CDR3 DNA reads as TGTGCCAGCAGCTTAGGGACAGATCAGCCCCAGCATTTT.

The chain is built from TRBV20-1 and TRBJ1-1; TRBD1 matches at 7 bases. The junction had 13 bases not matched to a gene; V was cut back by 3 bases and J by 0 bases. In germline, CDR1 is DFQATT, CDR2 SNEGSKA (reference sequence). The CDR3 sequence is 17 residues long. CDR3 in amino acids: CSASPGTANPMNTEAFF. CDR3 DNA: TGCAGTGCTAGTCCCGGGACAGCGAACCCTATGAACACTGAAGCTTTCTTT.

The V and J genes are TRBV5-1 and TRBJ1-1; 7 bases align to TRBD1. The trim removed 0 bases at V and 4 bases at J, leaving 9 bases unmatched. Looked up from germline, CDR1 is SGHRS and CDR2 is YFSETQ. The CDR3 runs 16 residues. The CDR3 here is CASSLGDTGVGTEAFF. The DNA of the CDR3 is TGCGCCAGCAGCTTGGGGGACACAGGGGTCGGCACTGAAGCTTTCTTT. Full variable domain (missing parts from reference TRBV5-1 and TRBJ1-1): KAGVTQTPRYLIKTRGQQVTLSCSPISGHRSVSWYQQTPGQGLQFLFEYFSETQRNKGNFPGRFSGRQFSNSRSEMNVSTLELGDSALYLCASSLGDTGVGTEAFFGQGTRLTVV.

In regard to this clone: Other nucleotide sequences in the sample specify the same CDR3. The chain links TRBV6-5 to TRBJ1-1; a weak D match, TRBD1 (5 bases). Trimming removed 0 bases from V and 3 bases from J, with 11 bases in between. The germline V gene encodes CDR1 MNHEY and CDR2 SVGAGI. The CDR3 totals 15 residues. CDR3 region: CASSYSPGRDTEAFF. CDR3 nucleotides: TGTGCCAGCAGTTACTCCCCAGGGAGGGACACTGAAGCTTTCTTT.

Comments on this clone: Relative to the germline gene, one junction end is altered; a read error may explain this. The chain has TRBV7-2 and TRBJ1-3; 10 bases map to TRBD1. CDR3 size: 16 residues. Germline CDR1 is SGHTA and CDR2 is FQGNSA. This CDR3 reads CASRLVTGGYGNTIYF. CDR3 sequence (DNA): TGTGCCAGCAGATTAGTGACAGGGGGCTATGGAAACACCATATATTTT.

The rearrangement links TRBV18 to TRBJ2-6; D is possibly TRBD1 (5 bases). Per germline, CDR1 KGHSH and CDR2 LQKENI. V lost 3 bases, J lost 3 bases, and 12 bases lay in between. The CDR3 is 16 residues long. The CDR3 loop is CASSPFQGDGANVLTF. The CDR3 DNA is TGTGCCAGCTCACCTTTCCAGGGCGATGGGGCCAACGTCCTGACTTTC.

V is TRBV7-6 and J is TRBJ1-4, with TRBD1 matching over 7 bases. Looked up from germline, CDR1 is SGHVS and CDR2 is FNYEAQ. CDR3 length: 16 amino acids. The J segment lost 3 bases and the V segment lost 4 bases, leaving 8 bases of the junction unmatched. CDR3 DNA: TGTGCCAGCAGCTCCAGATCCGGGACAGCTAATGAAAAACTGTTTTTT. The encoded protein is CASSSRSGTANEKLFF. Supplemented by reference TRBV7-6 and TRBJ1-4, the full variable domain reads GAGVSQSPRYKVTKRGQDVALRCDPISGHVSLYWYRQALGQGPEFLTYFNYEAQQDKSGLPNDRFSAERPEGSISTLTIQRTEQRDSAMYRCASSSRSGTANEKLFFGSGTQLSVL.

The DNA of the CDR3 is TGTGCCAGCACCGTGACAGGGGCCGATCAGTACTTC. It is translated as CASTVTGADQYF. The rearrangement joins TRBV6-5 to TRBJ2-5; TRBD1 agrees at 8 bases. There are 12 residues in the CDR3. CDR1 and CDR2 from the germline V gene are MNHEY and SVGAGI. The V and J ends lost 7 bases and 11 bases, in that order; junction bases with no gene match: 9.

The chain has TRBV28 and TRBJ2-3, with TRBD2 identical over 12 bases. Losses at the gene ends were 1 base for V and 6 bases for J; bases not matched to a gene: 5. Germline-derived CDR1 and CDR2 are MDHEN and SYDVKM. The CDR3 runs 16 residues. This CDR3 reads CASSLSTSGGPDTQYF. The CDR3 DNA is TGTGCCAGCAGTTTATCGACTAGCGGGGGCCCGGATACGCAGTATTTT.

Written as DNA, the CDR3 is TGTGCAAGTCGCTTAGTGAGAAGTTGGGGGGACCACGGCTCCTACGAGCAGTACTTC. Its protein product is CASRLVRSWGDHGSYEQYF. The V call is TRBV12-2, the J call TRBJ2-7; the D segment call TRBD2 is taken from the table without a DNA check. TRBV12-2 is annotated as a pseudogene. CDR3 length: 19 residues.